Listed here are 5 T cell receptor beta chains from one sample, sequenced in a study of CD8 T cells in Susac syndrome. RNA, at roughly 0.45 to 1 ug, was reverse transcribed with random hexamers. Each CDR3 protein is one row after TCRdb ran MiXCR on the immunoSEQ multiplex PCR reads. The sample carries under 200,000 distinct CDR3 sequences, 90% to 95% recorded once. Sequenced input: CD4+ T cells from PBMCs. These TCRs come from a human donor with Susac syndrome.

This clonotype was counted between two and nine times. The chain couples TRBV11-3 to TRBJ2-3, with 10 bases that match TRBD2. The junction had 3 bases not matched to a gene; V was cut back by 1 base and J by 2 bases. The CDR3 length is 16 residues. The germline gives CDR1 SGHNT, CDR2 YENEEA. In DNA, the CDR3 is TGTGCCAGCAGCTTAGCAGCGGGAGGGATCACAGATACGCAGTATTTT. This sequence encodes CASSLAAGGITDTQYF.

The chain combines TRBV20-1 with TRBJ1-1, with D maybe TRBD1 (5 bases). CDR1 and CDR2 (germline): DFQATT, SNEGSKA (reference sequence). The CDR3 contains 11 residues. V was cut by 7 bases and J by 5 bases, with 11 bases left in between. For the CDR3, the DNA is TGCAGTGGTACATCAGGGACTGAAGCTTTCTTT. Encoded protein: CSGTSGTEAFF.

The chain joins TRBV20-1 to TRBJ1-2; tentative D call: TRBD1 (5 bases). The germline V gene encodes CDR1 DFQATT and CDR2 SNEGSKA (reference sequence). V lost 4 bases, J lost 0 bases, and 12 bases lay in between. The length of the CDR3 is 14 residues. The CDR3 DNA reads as TGCAGTGCTACTCAAGGGGTCGCTAACTATGGCTACACCTTC. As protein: CSATQGVANYGYTF.

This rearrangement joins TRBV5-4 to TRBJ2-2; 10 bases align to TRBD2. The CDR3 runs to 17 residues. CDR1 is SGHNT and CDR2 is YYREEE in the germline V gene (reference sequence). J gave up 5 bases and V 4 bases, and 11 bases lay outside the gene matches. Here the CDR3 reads CASSRTPGLAITGELFF. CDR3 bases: TGTGCCAGCAGCCGAACCCCGGGACTAGCGATAACCGGGGAGCTGTTTTTT.

CDR3 nucleotide sequence: TGCAGCGTTGATTGGGGGGCCGGGGTTGGTGAGCAGTTCTTC. Amino acid sequence: CSVDWGAGVGEQFF. The V call is TRBV29-1, the J call TRBJ2-1; D may correspond to TRBD1 or TRBD2 (6 bases each). V lost 3 bases and J lost 9, with 18 bases in between. CDR1 is SQVTM and CDR2 is ANQGSEA in the germline V gene. The CDR3 is 14 residues long.